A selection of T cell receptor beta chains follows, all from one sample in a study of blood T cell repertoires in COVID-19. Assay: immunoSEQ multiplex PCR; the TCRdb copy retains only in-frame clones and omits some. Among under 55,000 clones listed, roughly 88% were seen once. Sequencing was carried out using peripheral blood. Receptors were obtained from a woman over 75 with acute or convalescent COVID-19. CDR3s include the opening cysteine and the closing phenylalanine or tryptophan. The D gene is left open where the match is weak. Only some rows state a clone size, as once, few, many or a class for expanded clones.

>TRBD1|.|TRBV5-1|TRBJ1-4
TGCGCCAGCAGCGTGCGGGACAGGGACCGTTATGGAACTAATGAAAAACTGTTTTTT
CASSVRDRDRYGTNEKLFF
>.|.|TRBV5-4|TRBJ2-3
TGTGCCAGCAGCTCAGGGACTCGTACTAGCACAGATACGCAGTATTTT
CASSSGTRTSTDTQYF
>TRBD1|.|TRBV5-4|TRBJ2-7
TGTGCCAGCAGCTTGAATGAGGGGGCCCACGAGCAGTACTTC
CASSLNEGAHEQYF
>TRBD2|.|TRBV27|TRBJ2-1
TGTGCCAGCAGTGATGGGACTAGTCCGGATGAGCAGTTCTTC
CASSDGTSPDEQFF
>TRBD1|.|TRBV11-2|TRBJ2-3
TGTGCCAGCAGCTCCGGGACAGGGGGCAACGCAGATACGCAGTATTTT
CASSSGTGGNADTQYF
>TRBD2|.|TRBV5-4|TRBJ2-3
TGTGCCAGCAGCTTGGAAGCGGGACGGACAGATACGCAGTATTTT
CASSLEAGRTDTQYF
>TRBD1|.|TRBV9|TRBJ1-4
TGTGCCAGCAGCCCGCAGACAGGGAATGAAAAACTGTTTTTT
CASSPQTGNEKLFF
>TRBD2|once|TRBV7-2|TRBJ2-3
TGTGCCAGCAGCTTACTCCTAGCGGGAGCAGATACGCAGTATTTT
CASSLLLAGADTQYF
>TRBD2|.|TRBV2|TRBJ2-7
TGTGCCAGCAGTGTAATTAGCGGGAGCTCCTACGAGCAGTACTTC
CASSVISGSSYEQYF
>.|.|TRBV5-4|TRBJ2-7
TGTGCCAGCAGCCAGGGAACCTACGAGCAGTACTTC
CASSQGTYEQYF
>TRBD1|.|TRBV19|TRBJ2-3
TGTGCCAGTAGCCCCGGGACAGGGGATGGGGATACGCAGTATTTT
CASSPGTGDGDTQYF
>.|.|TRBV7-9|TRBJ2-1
TGTGCCAGCACCTGGGGGGATGAGCAGTTCTTC
CASTWGDEQFF
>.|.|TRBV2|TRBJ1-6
TGTGCCAGCAGGGGACATTCTTCACCCCTCCACTTT
CASRGHSSPLHF
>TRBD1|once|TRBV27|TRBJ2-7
TGTGCCAGCAGTACTTCCTGGGACAGGGGGCAGTACTTC
CASSTSWDRGQYF
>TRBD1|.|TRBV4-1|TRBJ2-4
TGCGCCAGCAGCCAAGACTTGGGACAGGGCGCAAACATTCAGTACTTC
CASSQDLGQGANIQYF
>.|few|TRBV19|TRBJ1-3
TGTGCCAGTAGTATCCAGACAACTGGAAACACCATATATTTT
CASSIQTTGNTIYF
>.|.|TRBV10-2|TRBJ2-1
TGCGCCAGCAGTGATTCGGGGACTCCGGACAATGAGCAGTTCTTC
CASSDSGTPDNEQFF
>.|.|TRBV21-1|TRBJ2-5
TGTGCCAGCAGCACCAACGGGACTAGCGGGAGATTAGGGTGTGAAGAGACCCAGTACTTC
CASSTNGTSGRLGCEETQYF
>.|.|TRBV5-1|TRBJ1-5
TGCGCCAGCAGCTTGGCGGGTCGGTCCAATCAGCCCCAGCATTTT
CASSLAGRSNQPQHF
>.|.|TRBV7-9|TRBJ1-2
TGTGCCAGTACCCGCGGCGGACAAGGGGGCTACACCTTC
CASTRGGQGGYTF
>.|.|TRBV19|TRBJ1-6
TGTGCCAGTAGTATTATCGTCGGTGATTCACCCCTCCACTTT
CASSIIVGDSPLHF
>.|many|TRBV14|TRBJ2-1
TGTGCCAGCAGCCAAGATCGGCTAGCGCAGAACAATGAGCAGTTCTTC
CASSQDRLAQNNEQFF